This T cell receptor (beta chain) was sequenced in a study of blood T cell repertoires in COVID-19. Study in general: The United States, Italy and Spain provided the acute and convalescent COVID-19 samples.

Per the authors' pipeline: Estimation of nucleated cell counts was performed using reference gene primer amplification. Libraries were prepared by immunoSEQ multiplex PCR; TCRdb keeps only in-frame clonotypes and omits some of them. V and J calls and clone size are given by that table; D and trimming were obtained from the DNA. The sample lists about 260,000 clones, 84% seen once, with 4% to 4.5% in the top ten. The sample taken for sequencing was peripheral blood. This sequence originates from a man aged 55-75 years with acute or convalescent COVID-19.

The DNA for the CDR3 is TGTGCCAGCAGTTCCCGGGGGGACTTGAACACTGAAGCTTTCTTT. Protein: CASSSRGDLNTEAFF. The chain combines TRBV6-2 or TRBV6-3 with TRBJ1-1, with TRBD1 as a possible D gene (5 bases). Germline CDR1 reads MNHEY; CDR2 reads SVGEGT. CDR3 size: 15 residues. The ends were cut back, 4 bases at V and 0 bases at J, with 12 bases in the middle.